This T cell receptor beta chain is from a study of T-cell memory formation after mild COVID-19. TCRdb independently ran MiXCR on the 5' RACE reads; one entry per CDR3 protein. The table shows roughly 320,000 distinct CDR3 sequences, with under 30% occurring only once. Study findings and constraints: The finding that pre-infection memory included some responding clones suggested that cross-reactive memory joined.

This clonotype occurred a few times. Its antigen is not known. The receptor was isolated from an adult woman who had mild COVID-19 (a few samples of this study predate the infection). Cell type and time point are not known. Material: PBMCs or a T cell subset sorted from them (not recorded which).

The CDR3 DNA sequence: TGTGCCAGCAGCGTAGGGAAAGAAGAGACCCAGTACTTC. As protein: CASSVGKEETQYF. This sequence joins TRBV9 and TRBJ2-5; D is undetermined. V lost 0 bases, J lost 3 bases, and 6 bases lay in between. Germline CDR1 is SGDLS and CDR2 is YYNGEE. The CDR3 totals 13 residues.